This TCR beta chain was captured in a study of long-term antiretroviral therapy in people with HIV. For the study at large: Some samples came about a decade before the 2015 immediate-ART recommendation, and these were the earliest.

About this clone: Its antigen remains unidentified.

The CDR3 is 16 residues long. The V end was cut by 2 bases, the J end by 2 bases, with 14 bases between. The germline CDR1 and CDR2 sequences are MDHEN and SYDVKM. Study-level points and caveats: From about 2003 to 2018, blood was obtained, possibly while participants received older ART regimens. Increased diversity was seen after ART, yet it remained lower than in transplant donor controls.

The libraries were made with immunoSEQ v3.0 at survey level. Per-sample sequencing targets were about 35,000-50,000 T-cell genomes. The assay was immunoSEQ multiplex PCR, and TCRdb's table has in-frame clones only and misses some. Among fewer than 45,000 clones, about four fifths were seen once, and the ten largest hold under 15%. The origin of this receptor is a man younger than 35 with HIV. Sequenced here: unsorted PBMCs, sampled 0.3 years after starting antiretroviral therapy. V and J are TRBV28 and TRBJ2-3, with D possibly TRBD1 on 6 matching bases. The CDR3 loop is CASSLGQDSSTDTQYF. The CDR3 region has the DNA TGTGCCAGCAGTTTAGGCCAGGACAGCTCCACAGATACGCAGTATTTT.